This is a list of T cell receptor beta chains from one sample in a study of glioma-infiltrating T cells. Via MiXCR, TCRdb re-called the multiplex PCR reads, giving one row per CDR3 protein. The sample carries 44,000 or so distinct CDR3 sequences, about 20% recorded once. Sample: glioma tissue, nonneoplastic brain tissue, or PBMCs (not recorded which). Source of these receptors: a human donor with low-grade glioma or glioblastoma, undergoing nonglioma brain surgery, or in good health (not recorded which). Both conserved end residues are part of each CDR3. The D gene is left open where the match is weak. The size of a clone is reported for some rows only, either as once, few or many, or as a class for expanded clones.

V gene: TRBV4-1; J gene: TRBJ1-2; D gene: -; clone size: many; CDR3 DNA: TGCGCCAGCAGCCCCATGTCCCAGGGGAGGGATGGCTACACCTTC; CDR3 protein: CASSPMSQGRDGYTF
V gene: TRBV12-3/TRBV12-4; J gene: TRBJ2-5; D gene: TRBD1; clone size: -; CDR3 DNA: TGTGCCAGCACCCCGGACAGGGGATATGGGACCCAGTACTTC; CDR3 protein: CASTPDRGYGTQYF
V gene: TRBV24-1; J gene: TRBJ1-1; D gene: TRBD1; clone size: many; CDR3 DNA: TGTGCCACGAGGGACAGGGGGGACACTGAAGCTTTCTTT; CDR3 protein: CATRDRGDTEAFF
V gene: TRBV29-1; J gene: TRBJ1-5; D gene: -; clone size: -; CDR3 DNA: TGCAGCGTTGGAGGGGGAAGAGCGCAGCCCCAGCATTTT; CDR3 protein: CSVGGGRAQPQHF
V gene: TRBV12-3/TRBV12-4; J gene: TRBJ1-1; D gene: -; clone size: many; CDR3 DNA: TGTGCCAGCTCAGGGCTAGGCGGTGAAGCTTTCTTT; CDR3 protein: CASSGLGGEAFF
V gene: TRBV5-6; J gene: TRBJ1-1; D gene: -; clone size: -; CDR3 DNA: TGTGCCAGCAGCTTGGGGACCACGAACACTGAAGCTTTCTTT; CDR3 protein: CASSLGTTNTEAFF
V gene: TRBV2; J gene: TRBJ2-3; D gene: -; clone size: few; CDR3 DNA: TGTGCCAGCAGTCCTCCTGGGGGCCCCCGAGCTAGCACAGATACGCAGTATTTT; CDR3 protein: CASSPPGGPRASTDTQYF
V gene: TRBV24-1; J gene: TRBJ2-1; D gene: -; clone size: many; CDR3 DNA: TGTGCCACCAGTGGAACAGGGGACTACTCCTACAATGAGCAGTTCTTC; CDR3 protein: CATSGTGDYSYNEQFF
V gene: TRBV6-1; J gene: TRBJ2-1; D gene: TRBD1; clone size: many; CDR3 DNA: TGTGCCAGCAGATCGACAGGGCAGTACAATGAGCAGTTCTTC; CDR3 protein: CASRSTGQYNEQFF
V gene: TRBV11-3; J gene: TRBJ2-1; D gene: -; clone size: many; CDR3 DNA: TGTGCCAGCAGCTCCGGACTGAGTCAGTTCTTC; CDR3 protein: CASSSGLSQFF
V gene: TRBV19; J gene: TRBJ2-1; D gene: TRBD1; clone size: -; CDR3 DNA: TGTGCCAGTCCAACCTTCGGACAGGCTAACAATGAGCAGTTCTTC; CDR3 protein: CASPTFGQANNEQFF
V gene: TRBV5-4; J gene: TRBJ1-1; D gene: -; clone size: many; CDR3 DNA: TGTGCCAGCAGCTTGGTCCAGAACATGAACACTGAAGCTTTCTTT; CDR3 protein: CASSLVQNMNTEAFF
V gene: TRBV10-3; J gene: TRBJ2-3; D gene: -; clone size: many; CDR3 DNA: TGTGCCATCAGTGAGAAAAGTCGGGAGCGCACAGATACGCAGTATTTT; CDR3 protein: CAISEKSRERTDTQYF
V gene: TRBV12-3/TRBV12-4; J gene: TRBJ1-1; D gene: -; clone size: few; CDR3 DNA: TGTGCCAGCAGTTCCCGGGGGGGAAGGTCATGGACTGAAGCTTTCTTT; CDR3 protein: CASSSRGGRSWTEAFF
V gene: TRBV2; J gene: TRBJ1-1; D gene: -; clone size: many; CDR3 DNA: TGTGCCAGCATGGGGGACGGAGACTTTCCACTCGGGTACACTGAAGCTTTCTTT; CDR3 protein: CASMGDGDFPLGYTEAFF
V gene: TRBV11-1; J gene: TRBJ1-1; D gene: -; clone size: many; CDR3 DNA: TGTGCCAGCAGCTATGATCTGGCGACTGAAGCTTTCTTT; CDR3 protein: CASSYDLATEAFF
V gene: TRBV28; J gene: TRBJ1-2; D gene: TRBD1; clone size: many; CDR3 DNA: TGTGCCAGCAGTCCGACAGGGAACTATGGCTACACCTTC; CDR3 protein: CASSPTGNYGYTF
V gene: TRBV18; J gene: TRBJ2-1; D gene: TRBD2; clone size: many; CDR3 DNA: TGTGCCAGCTCACCGACTAGCGGGGTCAATGAGCAGTTCTTC; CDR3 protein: CASSPTSGVNEQFF
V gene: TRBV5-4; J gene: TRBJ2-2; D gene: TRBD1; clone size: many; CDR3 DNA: TGTGCCAGCAGCTCTCCAGGGGGCGCCTTCGGGGAGCTGTTTTTT; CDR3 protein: CASSSPGGAFGELFF
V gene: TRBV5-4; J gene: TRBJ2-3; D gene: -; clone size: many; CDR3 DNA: TGTGCCAGCAGCCTTGCATGGGATACGCAGTATTTT; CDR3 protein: CASSLAWDTQYF
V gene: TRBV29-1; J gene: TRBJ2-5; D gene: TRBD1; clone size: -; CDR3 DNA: TGCAGCGTACGACAGGGCCCAGAGACCCAGTACTTC; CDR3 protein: CSVRQGPETQYF
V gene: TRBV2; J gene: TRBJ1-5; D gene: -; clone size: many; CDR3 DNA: TGTGCCAGCAGTGAAAGAGGTCTTCAGCCCCAGCATTTT; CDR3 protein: CASSERGLQPQHF
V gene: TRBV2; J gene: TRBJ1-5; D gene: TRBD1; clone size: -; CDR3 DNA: TGTGCCAGCGGGACAGGCAATGAGCCCCAGCATTTT; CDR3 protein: CASGTGNEPQHF
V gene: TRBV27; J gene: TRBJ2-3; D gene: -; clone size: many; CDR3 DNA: TGTGCCAGCAGTTTACTCGGCACAGATACGCAGTATTTT; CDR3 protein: CASSLLGTDTQYF
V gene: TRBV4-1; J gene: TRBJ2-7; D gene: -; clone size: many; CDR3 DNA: TGCGCCAGCAGCCAAGATCATCGGGGGCCTCTCTCCTACGAGCAGTACTTC; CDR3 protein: CASSQDHRGPLSYEQYF
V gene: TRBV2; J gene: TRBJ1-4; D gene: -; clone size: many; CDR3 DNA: TGTGCCAGCAGTGAAGGGGCCAGCCGACGAGAAAAACTGTTTTTT; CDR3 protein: CASSEGASRREKLFF
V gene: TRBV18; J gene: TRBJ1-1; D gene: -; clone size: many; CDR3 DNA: TGTGCCAGCTTGTATAGCCGTAACACTGAAGCTTTCTTT; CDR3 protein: CASLYSRNTEAFF
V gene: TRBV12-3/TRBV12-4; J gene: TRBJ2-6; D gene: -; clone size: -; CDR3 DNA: TGTGCCAGCAGTTTCCACTCTGGGGCCAACGTCCTGACTTTC; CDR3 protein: CASSFHSGANVLTF
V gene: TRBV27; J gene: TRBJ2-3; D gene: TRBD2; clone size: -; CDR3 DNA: TGTGCCAGCAGTTCCCCCGGGGGGGATACGCAGTATTTT; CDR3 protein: CASSSPGGDTQYF
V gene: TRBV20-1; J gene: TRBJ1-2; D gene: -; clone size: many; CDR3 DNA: TGCAGTGCTAAGGTTGGGCTCGCCTATGGCTACACCTTC; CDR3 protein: CSAKVGLAYGYTF
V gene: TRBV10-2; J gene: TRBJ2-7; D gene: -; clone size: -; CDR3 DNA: TGCGCCAGCATCCCACCGGACTGGAGCTCCTACGAGCAGTACTTC; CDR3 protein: CASIPPDWSSYEQYF
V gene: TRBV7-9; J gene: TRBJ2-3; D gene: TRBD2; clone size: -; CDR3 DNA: TGTGCCAGCAGAGGAACCGGGACTAGCGGGGAGTCTGGCACAGATACGCAGTATTTT; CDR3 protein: CASRGTGTSGESGTDTQYF
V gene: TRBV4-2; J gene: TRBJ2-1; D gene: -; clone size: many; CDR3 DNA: TGTGCCAGCAGCCAAAGGGATAGCGGCTACAATGAGCAGTTCTTC; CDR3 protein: CASSQRDSGYNEQFF
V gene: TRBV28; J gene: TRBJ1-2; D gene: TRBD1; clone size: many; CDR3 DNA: TGTGCCAGCAGTGTTAGACAGGGCGACTATGGCTACACCTTC; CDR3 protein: CASSVRQGDYGYTF
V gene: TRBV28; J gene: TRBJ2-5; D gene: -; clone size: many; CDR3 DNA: TGTGCCAGCAGTTTAGCGGGGAAAAGCCAAGAGACCCAGTACTTC; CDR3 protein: CASSLAGKSQETQYF
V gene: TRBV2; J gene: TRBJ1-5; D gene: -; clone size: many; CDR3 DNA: TGTGCCAGCAGTGAAATGGACTATCAGCCCCAGCATTTT; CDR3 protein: CASSEMDYQPQHF